This T cell receptor beta chain was retrieved from a study of blood T cells in healthy people across ages. This clonotype was recorded many times. The antigen is undetermined. Primed by a sample-barcoded 5' primer and a J-beta primer mix, a second PCR proceeded for 7 to 11 cycles. Tags on each cDNA molecule came from a template-switch adaptor with 12 random nucleotides. TCRdb re-called the 5' RACE reads with MiXCR, one entry per CDR3 protein. The sample carries around 940,000 distinct CDR3 sequences, just over 50% recorded once. General observations from the study: Older age coincided with a roughly linear decline in TCR beta diversity per million T cells.

This CDR3 has 13 residues. V dropped 4 bases and J dropped 4 bases, with 8 bases sitting between them. Germline V lookup: CDR1 SGHTA, CDR2 FQGNSA. This sequence was found in a woman aged 55-75 years in good health. Specimen: blood. The chain joins TRBV7-2 to TRBJ2-1; D is unclear. The CDR3 region has the DNA TGTGCCAGCAGCTCACAGAGATACAATGAGCAGTTCTTC. This gives the protein CASSSQRYNEQFF.